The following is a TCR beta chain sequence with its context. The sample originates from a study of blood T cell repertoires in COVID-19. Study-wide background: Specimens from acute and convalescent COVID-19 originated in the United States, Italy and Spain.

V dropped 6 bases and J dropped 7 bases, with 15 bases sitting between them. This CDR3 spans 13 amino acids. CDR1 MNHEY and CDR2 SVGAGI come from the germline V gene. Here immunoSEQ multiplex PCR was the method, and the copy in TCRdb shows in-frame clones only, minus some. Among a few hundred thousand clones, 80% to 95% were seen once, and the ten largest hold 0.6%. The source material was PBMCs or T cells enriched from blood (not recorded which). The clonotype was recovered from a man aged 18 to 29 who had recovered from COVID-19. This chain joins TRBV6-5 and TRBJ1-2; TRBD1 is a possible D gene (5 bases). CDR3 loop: CASRPVGGGGYTF. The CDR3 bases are TGTGCCAGCAGGCCTGTCGGGGGTGGTGGCTACACCTTC.